This T cell receptor (beta chain) was captured in a study of blood T cell repertoires in COVID-19. On the study more broadly: Both acute and convalescent COVID-19 samples were obtained from the United States, Italy and Spain. T cells, B-cell-depleted T cells, or PBMCs supplied cDNA or gDNA.

The CDR3 covers 15 residues. Per germline, CDR1 MDHEN and CDR2 SYDVKM. Trimming stripped 5 bases from V and 0 bases from J, with 13 bases between. Source study methods: Amplification of reference gene primers was used by the study to estimate nucleated cell counts. Sequencing was performed with immunoSEQ multiplex PCR; in TCRdb, only in-frame clones are kept and a portion is missing. V and J calls and clone size come straight from that table; D and trimming were deduced from the DNA. The data show about 120,000 clones, around 87% seen once. The chain joins TRBV28 to TRBJ1-1; D is unclear. This TCR came from a woman in her 70s with acute or convalescent COVID-19. The sequenced material came from peripheral blood. As DNA, the CDR3 is TGTGCCAGCAGTACCACAGCCTCGATGAACACTGAAGCTTTCTTT. As protein: CASSTTASMNTEAFF.